This TCR beta chain came from a study of T cell repertoires in cytomegalovirus infection. Turning to this clonotype: Antigen: not known.

With 7 bases clipped from V and 0 bases from J, the junction kept 8 bases outside the gene matches. This CDR3 has 15 residues. Germline values: CDR1 SGHTA, CDR2 FQGNSA. TCRdb used MiXCR to reprocess the reads, holding one entry per CDR3 protein. The sample yields some 62,000 distinct CDR3 sequences, around 20% seen once. This TCR derives from a human donor in good health (CMV status not recorded). Some clones in this sample may be carry-over from other donors' samples. V gene TRBV7-2 combines with J gene TRBJ1-2; 7 positions match TRBD1. Sample: CD8+ T cells from cultured PBMCs, taken from culture after CMV antigen stimulation. The DNA for the CDR3 is TGTGCCAGCACCAAAACAGGGGCGGCTAACTATGGCTACACCTTC. As protein: CASTKTGAANYGYTF. Variable domain in full (rest from reference TRBV7-2 and TRBJ1-2): GAGVSQSPSNKVTEKGKDVELRCDPISGHTALYWYRQSLGQGLEFLIYFQGNSAPDKSGLPSDRFSAERTGGSVSTLTIQRTQQEDSAVYLCASTKTGAANYGYTFGSGTRLTVV.